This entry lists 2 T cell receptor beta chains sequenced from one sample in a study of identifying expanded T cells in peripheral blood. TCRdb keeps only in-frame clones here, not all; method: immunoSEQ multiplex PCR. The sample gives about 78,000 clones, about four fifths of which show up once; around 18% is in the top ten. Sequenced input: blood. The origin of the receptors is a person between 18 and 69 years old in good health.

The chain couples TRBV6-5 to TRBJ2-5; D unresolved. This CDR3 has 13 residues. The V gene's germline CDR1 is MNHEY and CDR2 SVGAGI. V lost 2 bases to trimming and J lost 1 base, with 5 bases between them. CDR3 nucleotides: TGTGCCAGCAGTTACGGCAGCCAAGAGACCCAGTACTTC. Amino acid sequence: CASSYGSQETQYF.

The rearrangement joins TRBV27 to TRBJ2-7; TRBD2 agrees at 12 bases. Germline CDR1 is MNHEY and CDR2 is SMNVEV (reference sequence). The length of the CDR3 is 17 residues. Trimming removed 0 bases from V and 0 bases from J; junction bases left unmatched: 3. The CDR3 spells CASSLSTSGRTSYEQYF. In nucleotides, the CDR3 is TGTGCCAGCAGTTTATCGACTAGCGGGAGAACCTCCTACGAGCAGTACTTC.